This T cell receptor beta chain was sequenced in a study of blood T cell repertoires in COVID-19 (dated by TCRdb to the early 2020s). Context from the whole study: Samples covering the acute and convalescent phases of COVID-19 were provided by collaborators in the United States, Italy and Spain. The material from the prospective study consisted of cDNA or gDNA derived from T cells, B-cell-depleted T cells, or PBMCs. Subjects who had been exposed to COVID-19, were actively infected with it, or had recovered from it provided the deeply sampled blood TCRbeta repertoires that made up the dataset. A freely available public database, intended as a resource for researchers studying the immune response to SARS-CoV-2, is where the repertoires were released. Samples came from the ongoing ImmuneRACE study (first 160 participants) plus 1,254 subjects from 6 global collaborators. The sample metadata nearly always contained a de-identified subject ID, COVID-19 status, age in years and sex. Where available, HLA class I and class II types were taken from metadata supplied by the sample provider and were not determined by assay-based typing. Broad study findings and their caveats: The quantity of clinical and demographic metadata differed by source and by participant and was supplied without curation.

The collaborating institutions used their own protocols to collect whole blood in K2EDTA tubes. Collaborator samples were shipped for TCRbeta analysis as frozen whole blood, isolated PBMCs, or DNA extracted from either sample type. As for this clone: No cognate antigen has been identified for it. Base-call qualities are not available, and no considerably larger clone is one nucleotide away.

The CDR3 goes from the cysteine to the phenylalanine over 15 residues. The only DNA kept is the CDR3, 45 bases in frame from the first base. V is shortened by 0 bases, J by 11 bases, and the region joining them spans 17 bases. The germline V gene provides CDR1 MGHRA and CDR2 YSYEKL. TCRbeta CDR3 regions were amplified from genomic DNA by means of the immunoSEQ Assay, a bias-controlled multiplex PCR. In the paper's pipeline: The number of nucleated cells in each sample was estimated by amplification of reference gene primers within the assay. Sequence reads were collapsed and filtered to measure the absolute abundance of every unique TCRbeta CDR3 rearrangement. For each sample, productive Simpson clonality was calculated as the square root of Simpson's diversity index over productive rearrangements. TCRdb provides this immuneACCESS table in a form limited to in-frame rearrangements. Some clones are lacking; in checked studies, under half of them reflect an unresolved V gene, and why the rest are absent is not known. D and trimming were read from the DNA, whereas the V and J calls and clone size are those reported in that table. The sample table holds under 150,000 clones, of which about three quarters were seen once. About an eighth of the sample comes from the top ten.

The sequence derives from a man aged 80 or over with acute or convalescent COVID-19. The sample taken for sequencing was peripheral blood. Recombination joined TRBV4-1 with TRBJ1-5; the D gene is perhaps TRBD1, from 5 matching bases. The nucleotide sequence is given as TGCGCCAGCAGCCAAGATCGACAGTCCCCAAGAGCCCAGCATTTT. Translated, this is CASSQDRQSPRAQHF.